The clone carrying this T cell receptor beta chain was detected once. The antigen remains unidentified. The data stem from a study of shared clonotypes between healthy human individuals. The germline V gene has CDR1 SQVTM and CDR2 ANQGSEA. V gave up 2 bases and J gave up 2 bases; unmatched junction bases: 3. The CDR3 is made up of 14 amino acids. Terminally differentiated effector memory CD45RA+ cells were excluded by CCR7 positive selection of CD45RO-negative cells. Study conclusions and caveats: Clonotypes shared by all four sorted-subset donors had higher generation probabilities than non-shared clonotypes. Researchers found naive subsets generally carried larger estimated richness than memory subsets. Among donors, sharing of clonotypes was expected to be affected by sequencing depth.

It was around 180 ng DNA, about 30,000 T cell genomes, that sorted-subset replicate PCRs used. Data came from immunoSEQ multiplex PCR; TCRdb stores just in-frame clones and leaves some out. This table holds 2 million or so clones, approximately 95% found once. The specimen sequenced was naive CD8+ T cells sorted from blood. This clonotype was sampled from a man younger than 35 in good health. The chain combines TRBV29-1 with TRBJ2-7, with 10 bases that match TRBD2. DNA for the CDR3: TGCAGCGTTGAACTAGCGGGAGTTCCCTACGAGCAGTACTTC. Its translation: CSVELAGVPYEQYF.